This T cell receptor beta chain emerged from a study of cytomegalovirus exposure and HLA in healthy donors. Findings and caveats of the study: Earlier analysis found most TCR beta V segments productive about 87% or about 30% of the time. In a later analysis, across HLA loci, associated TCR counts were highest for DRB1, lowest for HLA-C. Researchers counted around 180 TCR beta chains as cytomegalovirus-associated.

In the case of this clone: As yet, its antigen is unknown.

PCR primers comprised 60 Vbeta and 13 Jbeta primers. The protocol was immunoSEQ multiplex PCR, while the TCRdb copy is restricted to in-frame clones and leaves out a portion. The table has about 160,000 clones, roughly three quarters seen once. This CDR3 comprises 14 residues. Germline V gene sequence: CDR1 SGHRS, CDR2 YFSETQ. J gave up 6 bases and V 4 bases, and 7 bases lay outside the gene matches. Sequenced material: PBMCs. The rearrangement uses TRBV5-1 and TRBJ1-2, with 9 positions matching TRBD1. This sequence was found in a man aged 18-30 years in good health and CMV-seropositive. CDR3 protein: CASSPQTGGNGYTF. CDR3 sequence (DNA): TGCGCCAGCAGCCCGCAGACAGGGGGTAATGGCTACACCTTC.